This T cell receptor (beta chain) emerged from a study of chemoradiotherapy in HPV16-positive cancers. Deletions cut 5 bases from V and 1 base from J, with 8 bases between. The CDR3 has 13 amino acids. Germline values: CDR1 PRHDT, CDR2 FYEKMQ (reference sequence). Profiling relied on immunoSEQ multiplex PCR, and the TCRdb table lists in-frame clones only, not all of them. Of about 32,000 clones in the sample, approximately 90% were seen once. This clone has just a few counts. The sample here was blood, taken from a patient who underwent chemoradiotherapy. The chain combines TRBV13 with TRBJ1-1; possibly TRBD1 for D (5 bases). This receptor was obtained from a human donor with HPV-associated anogenital cancer. CDR3 residues: CASSRDRNTEAFF. The CDR3 DNA follows: TGTGCCAGCAGCCGTGACAGGAACACTGAAGCTTTCTTT.